Following are 17 T cell receptor beta chains from one sample sequenced in a study of CD8 T cells in ankylosing spondylitis. TCRdb reanalysed the 5' RACE reads using MiXCR and keeps one entry per CDR3 protein. The table records roughly 150,000 distinct CDR3 sequences, approximately 32% of them present only once. Source material: synovial fluid, either unsorted or a sorted T cell fraction (not recorded which). The source is a male donor with ankylosing spondylitis.

The sample holds many counts of this clonotype. The chain carries TRBV11-1 and TRBJ2-3; no reliable D call. Germline loops: CDR1 SGHAT, CDR2 FQDESV (reference sequence). This CDR3 has 15 residues. V was trimmed by 5 bases and J by 2 bases, leaving 14 bases between them. The CDR3 spells CASSNEGLYTDTQYF. CDR3 in DNA: TGTGCCAGCAGCAACGAAGGGCTGTACACAGATACGCAGTATTTT.

Note on this clonotype: A much larger clone differs by one base, so this may be a read error. This CDR3 is CSARDLRTGVYEQYF. CDR3 DNA: TGCAGTGCTAGAGATCTGAGGACAGGGGTCTACGAGCAGTACTTC. V gene TRBV20-1 combines with J gene TRBJ2-7, with 9 bases lining up with TRBD1. The CDR3 consists of 15 residues. The J segment lost 3 bases and the V segment lost 0 bases, leaving 6 bases of the junction unmatched. Germline CDR1 and CDR2: DFQATT and SNEGSKA (reference sequence).

The chain links TRBV29-1 to TRBJ2-7; 11 bases line up with TRBD2. The J segment lost 4 bases and the V segment lost 6 bases, leaving 8 bases of the junction unmatched. The germline V gene encodes CDR1 SQVTM and CDR2 ANQGSEA. The length of the CDR3 is 14 residues. CDR3 coding DNA: TGCAGCGTAGAAATAGCGGGAGGGACTTACGAGCAGTACTTC. Protein: CSVEIAGGTYEQYF.

The chain employs TRBV28 and TRBJ2-7, with no clear D. The CDR3 contains 15 residues. V was pared by 6 bases and J by 1 base, with 16 bases between. The germline V gene encodes CDR1 MDHEN and CDR2 SYDVKM. The CDR3 region has the DNA TGTGCCAGCAGCCGGATCGACACGAAGTCCTACGAGCAGTACTTC. Its translation: CASSRIDTKSYEQYF.

V gene TRBV5-6 combines with J gene TRBJ1-2; D is perhaps TRBD1 (6 bases). The germline gives CDR1 SGHDT, CDR2 YYEEEE. The ends were cut back, 3 bases at V and 5 bases at J, with 17 bases in the middle. The CDR3 has 15 residues. The CDR3 sequence: CASSSTGRAIYGYTF. CDR3 DNA: TGTGCCAGCAGCTCGACAGGACGGGCAATTTATGGCTACACCTTC.

This chain uses TRBV7-2 with TRBJ2-1; 13 bases are a match to TRBD2. Germline V gene data show CDR1 as SGHTA and CDR2 as FQGNSA. The CDR3 consists of 16 residues. Trimming removed 5 bases from V and 8 bases from J; junction bases left unmatched: 9. The CDR3 loop is CASSIRTSGSEYEQFF. CDR3 DNA sequence: TGTGCCAGCAGCATAAGGACTAGCGGGAGTGAGTATGAGCAGTTCTTC.

This clonotype was seen many times. The rearrangement links TRBV3-1 to TRBJ2-7; D remains unclear. The CDR3 totals 16 residues. Trimming cost V 0 bases and J 2 bases, with 14 bases left between them. The germline CDR1 and CDR2 sequences are LGHDT and YNNKEL (reference sequence). CDR3 protein: CASSQDIASYTYEQYF. CDR3 bases: TGTGCCAGCAGCCAAGATATAGCCAGCTACACCTACGAGCAGTACTTC.

The chain uses TRBV6-1 and TRBJ2-5; 8 bases are a match to TRBD1. The germline V gene encodes CDR1 MNHNS and CDR2 SASEGT. V gave up 6 bases and J gave up 7 bases; unmatched junction bases: 13. The CDR3 length is 15 residues. The CDR3 nucleotides are TGTGCCAGCAGGGACAGGGCCCTCTCGGCCGGGACCCAGTACTTC. Translating gives CASRDRALSAGTQYF.

This clonotype was recorded a few times. The rearrangement uses TRBV23-1 and TRBJ2-7; D may be TRBD1 (6 bases). TRBV23-1 is marked as an open reading frame, function uncertain. CDR3 length: 14 residues. V lost 8 bases to trimming and J lost 2 bases, with 16 bases between them. CDR3: CASPTPGTPYEQYF. CDR3 nucleotides: TGCGCCAGCCCTACTCCCGGGACACCCTACGAGCAGTACTTC.

This clonotype was counted between two and nine times. Compared with germline, one end of the junction differs, possibly owing to a read error. The chain employs TRBV7-7 and TRBJ1-2, with TRBD1 matching 7 bases. The germline V gene encodes CDR1 SSHAT and CDR2 FNYEAQ (reference sequence). This CDR3 region has 14 residues. The CDR3 loop reads CASSFGQGVYGYTF. The CDR3 DNA sequence: TGTGCTAGCAGCTTTGGCCAGGGGGTATATGGCTACACCTTC.

This chain uses TRBV18 with TRBJ1-1; D gene unclear. There are 16 residues in the CDR3. Trimming took off 0 bases at V and 2 bases at J, with 13 bases between the two ends. Germline assignment: CDR1 KGHSH and CDR2 LQKENI. The CDR3: CASSPPGMRVNTEAFF. The CDR3 nucleotides read TGTGCCAGCTCACCACCGGGTATGCGAGTTAACACTGAAGCTTTCTTT.

The sample holds a few counts of this clonotype. The V and J genes are TRBV28 and TRBJ2-1, with 12 bases fitting TRBD1. The CDR3 consists of 14 residues. Germline-derived CDR1 and CDR2 are MDHEN and SYDVKM. V was pared by 7 bases and J by 12 bases, with 10 bases of the junction left unmatched. CDR3 loop: CASIPGQGALRQFF. The CDR3 nucleotides are TGTGCCAGCATACCGGGACAGGGGGCCTTGAGGCAGTTCTTC.

This chain links TRBV10-3 with TRBJ2-7, with TRBD1 matching 9 bases. Per the germline V gene, CDR1 is ENHRY and CDR2 is SYGVKD. CDR3 length equals 13 residues. With 4 bases clipped from V and 4 bases from J, the junction kept 2 bases outside the gene matches. The CDR3 DNA sequence: TGTGCCATCAGTGGGGGACAGGGATACGAGCAGTACTTC. This codes for CAISGGQGYEQYF.

This clonotype was detected many times. This chain links TRBV10-3 with TRBJ2-6; 7 positions match TRBD1. The CDR3 has 17 residues. Germline V gene lookup returns CDR1 ENHRY and CDR2 SYGVKD. J lost 0 bases, V lost 10 bases, and 12 bases had no gene match. The CDR3 reads CATAVGTALSGANVLTF. DNA for the CDR3: TGTGCCACGGCGGTCGGGACAGCACTCTCTGGGGCCAACGTCCTGACTTTC.

The rearrangement joins TRBV5-6 to TRBJ2-1, with a weak D call TRBD2 (6 bases). V was shortened by 3 bases and J by 0 bases, with 16 bases between the two germline ends. Germline CDR1 reads SGHDT; CDR2 reads YYEEEE. The CDR3 is made up of 17 amino acids. CDR3 amino acids: CASSSGRAGSSYNEQFF. The CDR3 coding sequence is TGTGCCAGCAGCTCCGGACGGGCGGGGAGCTCCTACAATGAGCAGTTCTTC.

The sample holds many counts of this clonotype. The chain joins TRBV20-1 to TRBJ2-7; the match to TRBD2 covers 8 bases. The trim removed 0 bases at V and 0 bases at J, leaving 4 bases unmatched. CDR1 is DFQATT and CDR2 is SNEGSKA in the germline V gene (reference sequence). This CDR3 has 15 residues. This chain's CDR3 is CSARDYGRASYEQYF. DNA for the CDR3: TGCAGTGCTAGAGATTACGGGAGGGCCTCCTACGAGCAGTACTTC.

The chain carries TRBV27 and TRBJ2-3; D is possibly TRBD1 (5 bases). Germline CDR1 MNHEY, CDR2 SMNVEV (reference sequence). The CDR3 totals 14 residues. The V and J ends lost 5 bases and 0 bases respectively, with 9 bases between them. CDR3 protein: CASSKQVSTDTQYF. CDR3 coding DNA: TGTGCCAGCAGTAAACAGGTCAGCACAGATACGCAGTATTTT.